The 3 T cell receptor beta chains reported below all come from one sample, sequenced in a study of T cell changes during pregnancy in multiple sclerosis. The data were produced by immunoSEQ multiplex PCR, yet TCRdb's version contains in-frame clones alone and is incomplete. The repertoire holds roughly 40,000 clones, with about 91% as singletons. The source was CD8+ T cells from peripheral blood mononuclear cells, collected before pregnancy. The origin of the receptors is a female donor with multiple sclerosis, enrolled in a pregnancy study.

The chain links TRBV4-2 to TRBJ2-7; 7 bases are shared with TRBD2. The length of the CDR3 is 14 residues. Germline V lookup: CDR1 LGHNA, CDR2 YNFKEQ. Trimming cost V 1 base and J 3 bases; bases outside gene matches: 3. The CDR3 loop reads CASSQGLADYEQYF. The DNA for the CDR3 is TGTGCCAGCAGCCAAGGGCTAGCGGACTACGAGCAGTACTTC.

This clone turned up a few times. This sequence joins TRBV19 and TRBJ1-1; 8 nucleotides line up with TRBD1. Looked up from germline, CDR1 is LNHDA and CDR2 is SQIVND (reference sequence). V lost 7 bases to trimming and J lost 5 bases; unmatched junction nucleotides: 6. CDR3 length: 13 residues. CDR3 residues: CASTEDRETEAFF. The CDR3 nucleotides are TGTGCCAGTACCGAGGACAGGGAGACTGAAGCTTTCTTT. Based on the CDR3 plus reference TRBV19 and TRBJ1-1, the full variable domain is DGGITQSPKYLFRKEGQNVTLSCEQNLNHDAMYWYRQDPGQGLRLIYYSQIVNDFQKGDIAEGYSVSREKKESFPLTVTSAQKNPTAFYLCASTEDRETEAFFGQGTRLTVV.

This clone has only one observation. The CDR3 sequence: CASSLGTYEQYF. As DNA, the CDR3 is TGTGCCAGCAGCTTAGGAACATACGAGCAGTACTTC. V is TRBV7-9 and J is TRBJ2-7, with unresolved D. This CDR3 region has 12 residues. Per germline, CDR1 SEHNR and CDR2 FQNEAQ (reference sequence). Between the trimmed V and J ends, which lost 1 base and 4 bases, there was a span of 5 bases.